Here is one T cell receptor beta chain with its context. The CDR3 totals 13 residues. V lost 11 bases to trimming and J lost 0 bases, with 8 bases between them. Germline CDR1 reads MDHEN; CDR2 reads SYDVKM. The sample is drawn from a study of blood T cell repertoires in COVID-19. Across the whole study: Donors in the United States, Italy and Spain gave samples during acute or convalescent COVID-19. The analysed material was cDNA or gDNA that came from T cells, B-cell-depleted T cells, or PBMCs.

In the source study's methods: It was from reference gene primer amplification that nucleated cell counts were estimated. Sequencing was performed with immunoSEQ multiplex PCR; in TCRdb, only in-frame clones are kept and a portion is missing. Clone size and the V and J calls come from that table; the DNA yielded D and trimming. The data contain hundreds of thousands of clones, roughly 86% of them singletons. This TCR came from a man aged 55-75 years with acute or convalescent COVID-19. The chain carries TRBV28 and TRBJ2-6; tentatively, D is TRBD2 (5 bases). Sample: peripheral blood. The CDR3 sequence: CAVRGSGANVLTF. In DNA form, the CDR3 reads TGTGCCGTCCGGGGCTCTGGGGCCAACGTCCTGACTTTC. Using reference TRBV28 and TRBJ2-6 for the parts outside the CDR3, the full variable domain is DVKVTQSSRYLVKRTGEKVFLECVQDMDHENMFWYRQDPGLGLRLIYFSYDVKMKEKGDIPEGYSVSREKKERFSLILESASTNQTSMYLCAVRGSGANVLTFGAGSRLTVL.